This T cell receptor beta chain was captured in a study of OX40 agonist ivuxolimab in advanced cancers. About the research overall: Participants, approximately 80% male, averaged roughly 59 years of age, ranging from roughly 20 to 85. Overall study findings and caveats: Among the nonresponders, some also had low normalized T-cell clonal expansion. The specificity for antigen of the expanded peripheral T cells was not determined.

Turning to this clone: Its matching antigen is unknown.

Using immunoSEQ multiplex PCR, the repertoire was profiled, and TCRdb retains in-frame clones only, with some absent. Among tens of thousands of clones listed, about 88% were seen once. J gave up 5 bases and V 3 bases, and 6 bases lay outside the gene matches. This CDR3 spans 14 amino acids. Germline V gene sequence: CDR1 MNHNY, CDR2 SVGAGI (reference sequence). Drawing of blood for sampling happened at baseline, at cycle 4 day 1, and at cycle 7 day 1. The chain combines TRBV6-6 with TRBJ2-7, with TRBD1 identical over 8 bases. This sample comprised CD4+ or CD8+ T cells sorted from blood, obtained in a trial of the OX40 agonist ivuxolimab. The sequence derives from an adult with an advanced solid tumor such as melanoma, head and neck, liver or kidney cancer. CDR3 sequence reads: CASSYPDRGHEQYF. The CDR3 coding sequence is TGTGCCAGCAGTTATCCCGACAGGGGCCACGAGCAGTACTTC.